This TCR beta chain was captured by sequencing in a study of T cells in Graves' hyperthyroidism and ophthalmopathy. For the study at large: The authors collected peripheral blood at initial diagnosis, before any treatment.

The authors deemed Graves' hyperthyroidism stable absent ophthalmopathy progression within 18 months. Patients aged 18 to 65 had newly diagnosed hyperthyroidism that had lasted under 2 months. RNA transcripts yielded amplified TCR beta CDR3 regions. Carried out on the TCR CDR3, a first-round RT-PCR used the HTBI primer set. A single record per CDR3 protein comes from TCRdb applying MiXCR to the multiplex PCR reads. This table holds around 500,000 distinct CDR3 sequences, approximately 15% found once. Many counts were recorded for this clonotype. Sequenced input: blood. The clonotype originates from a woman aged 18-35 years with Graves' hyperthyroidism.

DNA for the CDR3: TGTGCCAGCAGCTTCGGCGGGAGTGGAAAGACCCAGTACTTC. Residues: CASSFGGSGKTQYF. The V call is TRBV5-8, the J call TRBJ2-5, with 7 bases fitting TRBD2. The CDR3 sequence is 14 residues long. Trimming removed 2 bases from V and 6 bases from J; junction bases left unmatched: 7. Germline loops: CDR1 SGHTS, CDR2 YDEGEE.